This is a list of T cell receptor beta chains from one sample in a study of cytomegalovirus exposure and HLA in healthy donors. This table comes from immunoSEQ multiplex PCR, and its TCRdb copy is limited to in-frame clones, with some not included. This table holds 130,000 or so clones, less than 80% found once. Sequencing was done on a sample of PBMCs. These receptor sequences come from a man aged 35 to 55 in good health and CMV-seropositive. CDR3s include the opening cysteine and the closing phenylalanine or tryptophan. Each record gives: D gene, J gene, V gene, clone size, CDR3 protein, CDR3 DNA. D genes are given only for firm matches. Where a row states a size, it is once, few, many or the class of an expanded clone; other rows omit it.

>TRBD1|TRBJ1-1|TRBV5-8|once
CASSDRQGALTEAFF
TGTGCCAGCAGCGATCGACAGGGGGCGCTTACTGAAGCTTTCTTT
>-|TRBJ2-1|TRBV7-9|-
CASSRNLYNEQFF
TGTGCCAGCAGCCGAAATCTATACAATGAGCAGTTCTTC
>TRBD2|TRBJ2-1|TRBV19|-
CASSIRLAGDNEQFF
TGTGCCAGTAGTATACGTCTAGCGGGAGACAATGAGCAGTTCTTC
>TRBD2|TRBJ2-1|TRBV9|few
CASSVGAGGYNEQFF
TGTGCCAGCAGCGTAGGAGCGGGAGGCTACAATGAGCAGTTCTTC
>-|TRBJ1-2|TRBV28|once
CASSLGVGGYTF
TGTGCCAGCAGTTTGGGAGTAGGCGGCTACACCTTC
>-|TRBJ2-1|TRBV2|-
CASSESRDIKFF
TGTGCCAGCAGTGAAAGCCGGGACATCAAGTTCTTC
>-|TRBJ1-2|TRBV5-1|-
CASSRTALYGYTF
TGCGCCAGCAGCCGGACAGCTCTCTATGGCTACACCTTC
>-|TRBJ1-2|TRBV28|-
CASSSGMINYGYTF
TGTGCCAGCAGTTCCGGGATGATTAACTATGGCTACACCTTC
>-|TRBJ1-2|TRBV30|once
CAWSAFSGYGYTF
TGTGCCTGGAGCGCCTTTTCGGGGTATGGCTACACCTTC
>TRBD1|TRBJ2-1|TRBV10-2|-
CASSAKDRGKDNEQFF
TGCGCCAGCAGTGCCAAGGACAGGGGGAAGGACAATGAGCAGTTCTTC
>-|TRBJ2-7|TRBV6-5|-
CASSVAGTYEQYF
TGTGCCAGCAGTGTGGCAGGGACCTACGAGCAGTACTTC
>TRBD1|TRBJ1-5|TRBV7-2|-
CASSLGQGEKPQHF
TGTGCCAGCAGCTTAGGTCAGGGGGAAAAGCCCCAGCATTTT
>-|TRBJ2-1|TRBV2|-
CASSSPGREQFF
TGTGCCAGCAGTTCTCCCGGGAGAGAGCAGTTCTTC
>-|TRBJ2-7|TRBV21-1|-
CASSLLPARQGSYEQYF
TGTGCCAGCAGCCTCTTGCCGGCTAGACAGGGATCCTACGAGCAGTACTTC
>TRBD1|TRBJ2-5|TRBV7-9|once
CASSWDRGLETQYF
TGTGCCAGCAGCTGGGACAGGGGATTGGAGACCCAGTACTTC
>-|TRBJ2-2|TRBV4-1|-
CASSQARDTGELFF
TGCGCCAGCAGCCAAGCCAGGGACACCGGGGAGCTGTTTTTT
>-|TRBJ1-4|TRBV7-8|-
CASSLVAQGRANEKLFF
TGTGCCAGCAGCTTAGTTGCACAGGGCAGGGCTAATGAAAAACTGTTTTTT
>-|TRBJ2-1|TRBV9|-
CASNLGGGLNEQFF
TGTGCCAGCAACCTAGGGGGGGGGCTCAATGAGCAGTTCTTC
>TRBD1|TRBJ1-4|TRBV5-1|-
CASSIGTAGEKLFF
TGCGCCAGCAGCATCGGGACAGCGGGTGAAAAACTGTTTTTT
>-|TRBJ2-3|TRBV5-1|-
CASSLGRTDTQYF
TGCGCCAGCAGCTTGGGGCGCACAGATACGCAGTATTTT
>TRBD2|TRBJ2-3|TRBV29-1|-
CSVQAGGTTDTQYF
TGCAGCGTCCAAGCGGGAGGAACAACAGATACGCAGTATTTT
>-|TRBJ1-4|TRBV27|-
CASSLFFPATNEKLFF
TGTGCCAGCAGCCTCTTCTTCCCCGCAACTAATGAAAAACTGTTTTTT
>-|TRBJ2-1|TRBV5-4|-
CASSLGVGGPMNEQFF
TGTGCCAGCAGCTTGGGAGTGGGGGGGCCTATGAATGAGCAGTTCTTC
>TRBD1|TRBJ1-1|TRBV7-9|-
CASSRTGVTEAFF
TGTGCCAGCAGCAGAACAGGGGTCACTGAAGCTTTCTTT
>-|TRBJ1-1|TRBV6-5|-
CASSYTPGAGNTEAFF
TGTGCCAGCAGTTACACGCCAGGGGCGGGGAACACTGAAGCTTTCTTT
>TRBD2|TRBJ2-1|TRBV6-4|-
CASSDSASGSNEQFF
TGTGCCAGCAGTGACTCGGCTAGCGGGAGCAATGAGCAGTTCTTC
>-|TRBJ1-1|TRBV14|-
CASREQVNTEAFF
TGTGCCAGCAGGGAACAGGTGAACACTGAAGCTTTCTTT
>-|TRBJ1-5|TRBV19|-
CASSREGFQPQHF
TGTGCCAGTAGTAGGGAGGGGTTTCAGCCCCAGCATTTT
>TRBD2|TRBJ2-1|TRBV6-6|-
CASRWGGEQFF
TGTGCCAGCAGGTGGGGGGGGGAGCAGTTCTTC
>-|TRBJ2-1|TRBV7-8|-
CASSLGREGEQFF
TGTGCCAGCAGCTTAGGCAGGGAAGGTGAGCAGTTCTTC
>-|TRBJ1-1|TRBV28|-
CASSLVDLVMNTEAFF
TGTGCCAGCAGTTTAGTGGATCTAGTTATGAACACTGAAGCTTTCTTT
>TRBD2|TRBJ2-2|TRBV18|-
CASSPRPAGVTGELFF
TGTGCCAGCTCACCAAGACCAGCGGGAGTTACCGGGGAGCTGTTTTTT
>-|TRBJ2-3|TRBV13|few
CASSLPSQSTDTQYF
TGTGCCAGCAGCTTACCCTCACAGAGCACAGATACGCAGTATTTT
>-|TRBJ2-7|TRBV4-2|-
CASSQGIGSYEQYF
TGTGCCAGCAGCCAAGGAATCGGCTCCTACGAGCAGTACTTC
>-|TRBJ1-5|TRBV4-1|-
CASSQDSDRSNQPQHF
TGCGCCAGCAGCCAAGATTCCGACAGGTCCAATCAGCCCCAGCATTTT
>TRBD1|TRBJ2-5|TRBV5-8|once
CASSLTDRVDETQYF
TGTGCCAGCAGCTTGACGGACAGGGTAGATGAGACCCAGTACTTC
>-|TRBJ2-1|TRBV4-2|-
CASSQESGNEQFF
TGTGCCAGCAGCCAAGAGAGCGGCAATGAGCAGTTCTTC
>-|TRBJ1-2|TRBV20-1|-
CSAFLGHPYTF
TGCAGTGCTTTTTTGGGACACCCCTACACCTTC
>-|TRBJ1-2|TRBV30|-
CARQVGLGYTF
TGTGCCCGCCAAGTGGGGCTTGGCTACACCTTC
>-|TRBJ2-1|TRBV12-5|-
CASGRGSSYNEQFF
TGTGCTAGTGGCCGTGGGAGCTCCTACAATGAGCAGTTCTTC
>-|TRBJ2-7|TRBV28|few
CASSVGMNYEQYF
TGTGCCAGCAGTGTCGGGATGAACTACGAGCAGTACTTC
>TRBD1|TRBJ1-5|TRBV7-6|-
CASSLGQGQGQPQHF
TGTGCCAGCAGCTTAGGACAGGGACAAGGGCAGCCCCAGCATTTT
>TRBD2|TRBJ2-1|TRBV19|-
CASSTRTSAYNEQFF
TGTGCCAGTAGTACTCGGACTAGCGCCTACAATGAGCAGTTCTTC
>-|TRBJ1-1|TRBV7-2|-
CASSSPWEGAFF
TGTGCCAGCAGCTCCCCTTGGGAGGGAGCTTTCTTT
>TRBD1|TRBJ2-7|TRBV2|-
CASSPPGGAKIEQYF
TGTGCCAGCAGTCCTCCAGGGGGCGCAAAAATCGAGCAGTACTTC
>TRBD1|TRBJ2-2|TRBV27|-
CASRTGGYTGELFF
TGTGCCAGCCGGACAGGGGGCTACACCGGGGAGCTGTTTTTT